This T cell receptor beta chain is drawn from a study of Ad26.COV2.S vaccination and SARS-CoV-2 variants. Study-wide results and caveats: It was found that vaccine and placebo recipients had similar non-spike TCR breadth. Spike-specific CD8+ and CD4+ T cell responses reportedly showed substantial breadth after vaccination.

Treatment specified: 15 to 20 received Ad26.COV2.S at low or high dose, single or two shots; 5 received placebo; per-sample allocation not given. Samples were taken on day 63 after the first vaccine or placebo injection. At a Boston site, the person donating was an adult of 18-55 years. The administered vaccine (an Ad26 vector) expressed Wuhan-strain SARS-CoV-2 spike. V lost 6 bases and J 7 bases, leaving 12 bases between the germline ends. Germline CDR1 and CDR2: MGHDK and SYGVNS. The CDR3 spans 12 residues. The sample holds one count of this clone. Its antigen remains unidentified. Assay used: immunoSEQ multiplex PCR; TCRdb lists only in-frame clones, some missing. The table shows some 500,000 clones, with roughly 89% occurring only once.

This receptor was obtained from a person aged 18-60 years who received the Ad26.COV2.S COVID-19 vaccine or a placebo. J is TRBJ1-1 and V is TRBV25-1, with D perhaps TRBD1 (5 bases). The starting material was peripheral blood, obtained in a trial of Ad26.COV2.S vaccine versus placebo. The DNA of the CDR3 is TGTGCCAGCAGAGCCCTAACAGGTGAAGCTTTCTTT. Amino acids: CASRALTGEAFF.